The 2 T cell receptor beta chains below all came from one sample that was sequenced in a study of shared clonotypes between healthy human individuals. Sequencing was performed with immunoSEQ multiplex PCR; in TCRdb, only in-frame clones are kept and a portion is missing. Altogether some 2,100,000 clones are present, approximately 96% being singletons, with the ten largest covering around 0.13%. The sample was naive CD4+ T cells sorted from blood. Subset noted: CD45RA+ positively selected. Receptors were obtained from a man between 18 and 35 years old in good health.

V is TRBV10-1 and J is TRBJ2-7; D possibly uses TRBD1 or TRBD2 (7 bases each). The germline V and J ends were trimmed by 3 bases and 8 bases, with 17 bases remaining between them. The germline CDR1 and CDR2 sequences are WNHNN and SYGVQD (reference sequence). CDR3 length: 14 amino acids. The CDR3 loop reads CASSDSGQSGKQYF. The CDR3 coding sequence is TGCGCCAGCAGTGATTCGGGACAGAGCGGGAAGCAGTACTTC.

V usage is TRBV6-6 and J usage is TRBJ2-5; no firm D call. Trimming took 6 bases from V and 5 from J, leaving 10 bases between them. The CDR3 is 12 amino acids. Germline loops: CDR1 MNHNY, CDR2 SVGAGI (reference sequence). This CDR3 reads CASRTGLETQYF. The CDR3 DNA reads TGTGCCAGCAGAACTGGGCTCGAGACCCAGTACTTC.